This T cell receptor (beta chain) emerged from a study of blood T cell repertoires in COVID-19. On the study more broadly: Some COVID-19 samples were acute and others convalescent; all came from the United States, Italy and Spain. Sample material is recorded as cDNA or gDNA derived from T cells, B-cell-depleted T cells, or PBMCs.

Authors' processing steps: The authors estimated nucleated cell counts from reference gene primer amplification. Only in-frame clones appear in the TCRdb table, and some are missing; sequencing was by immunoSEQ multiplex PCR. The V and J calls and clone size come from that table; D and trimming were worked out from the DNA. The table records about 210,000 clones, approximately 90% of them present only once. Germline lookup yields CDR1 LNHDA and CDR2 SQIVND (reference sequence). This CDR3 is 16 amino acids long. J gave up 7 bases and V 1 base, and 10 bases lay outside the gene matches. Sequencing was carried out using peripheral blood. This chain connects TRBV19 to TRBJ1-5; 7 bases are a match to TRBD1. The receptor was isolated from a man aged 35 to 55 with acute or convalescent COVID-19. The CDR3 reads CASSIGRGGQFQPQHF. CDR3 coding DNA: TGTGCCAGTAGTATAGGAAGAGGGGGACAGTTCCAGCCCCAGCATTTT.